These T cell receptor beta chains were read from a single sample in a study of T-cell memory formation after mild COVID-19. MiXCR, applied by TCRdb to the 5' RACE reads, yields one record per CDR3 protein. Among roughly 240,000 distinct CDR3 sequences listed, around 15% were seen once. Material: PBMCs or a T cell subset sorted from them (not recorded which). These TCRs come from a man aged 18 to 30 who had mild COVID-19 (a few samples of this study predate the infection). Cell type and time point are not known. The CDR3 runs from the conserved cysteine through the conserved F or W. Fields, in order: clone size, D gene, V gene, J gene, CDR3 DNA, CDR3 protein. D genes are given only for firm matches. Expanded clones are given a class, and other clones once, few, many or no size at all.

few	.	TRBV28	TRBJ1-1	TGTGCCAGCAGTCCCCCCTTACGGACTGAAGCTTTCTTT	CASSPPLRTEAFF
.	.	TRBV7-6	TRBJ1-1	TGTGCCAGCAGCGAGCAAGCTTTCTTT	CASSEQAFF
many	.	TRBV3-1	TRBJ2-5	TGTGCCAGCAGCCAAGTGGGACTCAAAGCGACCCAGTACTTC	CASSQVGLKATQYF
few	.	TRBV6-5	TRBJ2-7	TGTGCCAGCAGTATAAACCGGGACTCAATATTATTCTACGAGCAGTACTTC	CASSINRDSILFYEQYF
.	.	TRBV9	TRBJ1-5	TGTGCCAGCAGCGAGGAGGGAGTTCTAAATCAGCCCCAGCATTTT	CASSEEGVLNQPQHF
few	TRBD1	TRBV9	TRBJ2-1	TGTGCCAGCAGCGTGCAGGGGGCGCGGAAGTTGGATGAGCAGTTCTTC	CASSVQGARKLDEQFF
few	.	TRBV7-9	TRBJ2-7	TGTGCCAGCAGCGGTTACGAGCAGTACTTC	CASSGYEQYF
.	.	TRBV7-9	TRBJ2-2	TGTGCCAGCAGCTTTCAAGGGTCCGCCGGGGAGCTGTTTTTT	CASSFQGSAGELFF
once	.	TRBV3-1	TRBJ1-1	TGTGCCAGCAGCCTCAGGGTTGAGGCCACTGAAGCTTTCTTT	CASSLRVEATEAFF
.	.	TRBV4-2	TRBJ2-1	TGTGCCAGCAGCCAAGGGGTTGGGATGACAGGCAATGAGCAGTTCTTC	CASSQGVGMTGNEQFF
few	.	TRBV4-3	TRBJ2-2	TGCGCCAGCAGCCAAGAGTTGGGGCGGGCCCTCGTCAGCGGGGAGCTGTTTTTT	CASSQELGRALVSGELFF
.	.	TRBV7-2	TRBJ2-5	TGTGCCAGCCAACGAGGCATCCAGCTGGAGACCCAGTACTTC	CASQRGIQLETQYF
few	.	TRBV6-2/TRBV6-3	TRBJ2-5	TGTGCCAGCAGTTACGTCCGGGGAACGGAGACCCAGTACTTC	CASSYVRGTETQYF
.	.	TRBV20-1	TRBJ1-5	TGCAGTGCTAGAGATAAAAGGGGAGGACAGCCCCAGCATTTT	CSARDKRGGQPQHF
few	.	TRBV7-9	TRBJ1-1	TGTGCCAGCAGCCGAGGCGAAGCTTTCTTT	CASSRGEAFF